This TCR beta chain stems from a study of Tregs in tolerant kidney transplant recipients. The table came from immunoSEQ multiplex PCR; TCRdb's copy has only in-frame clones and leaves some out. The sample table includes about 31,000 clones. The nonmyeloablative bone marrow transplants came from related graft donors, with transient mixed chimerism. About this clone itself: Its specificity is not known.

Regarding the study as a whole: The small number of patients limits these findings pending further validation. Some patients' samples used different primers over time, so nucleotide sequences weren't comparable.

The specimen comprised CD4+ T cells from blood (PBMCs), sampled 24 months after the transplant. The clonotype originates from a human patient who received a combined kidney and bone marrow transplant. The graft donor may be the source of some T cells.

The CDR3 sequence is CASCYGTIKSEQYF. The CDR3 bases that were read are TGTGCCAGCTGCTACGGGACAATTAAGTCCGAG. The chain uses TRBV28 and TRBJ2-7; D is perhaps TRBD1 (6 bases). The read ends 3 residues early relative to the CDR3; the germline J gene fills the gap. The CDR3 spans 14 residues. Germline V gene lookup returns CDR1 MDHEN and CDR2 SYDVKM. V shed 8 bases and J shed 6 bases, with 20 bases lying between them.